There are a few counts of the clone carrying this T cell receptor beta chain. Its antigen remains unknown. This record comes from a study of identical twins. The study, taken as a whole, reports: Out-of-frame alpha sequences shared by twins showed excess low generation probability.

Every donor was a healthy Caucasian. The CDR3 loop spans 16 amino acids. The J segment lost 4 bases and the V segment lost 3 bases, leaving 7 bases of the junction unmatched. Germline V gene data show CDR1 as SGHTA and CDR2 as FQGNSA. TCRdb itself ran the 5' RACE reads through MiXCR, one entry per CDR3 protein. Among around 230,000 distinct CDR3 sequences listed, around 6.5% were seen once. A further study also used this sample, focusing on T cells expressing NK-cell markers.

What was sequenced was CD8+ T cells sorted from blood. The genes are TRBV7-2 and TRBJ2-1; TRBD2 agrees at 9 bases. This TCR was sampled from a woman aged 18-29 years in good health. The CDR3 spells CASSLGPTSGYNEQFF. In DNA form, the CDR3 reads TGTGCCAGCAGCTTGGGGCCGACTAGCGGATACAATGAGCAGTTCTTC.